The 27 T cell receptor beta chains below all came from one sample that was sequenced in a study of identical twins (dated by TCRdb to 2015 to 2016). The library was built by means of 5' RACE. The run used an Illumina HiSeq 2000. TCRdb's own reprocessing of the public reads used fastp at Q25 and MiXCR and kept productive beta chains. Merged by CDR3 protein, the rows form single entries marked with the most common genes and DNA. The sample table contains 600,000 to 700,000 distinct CDR3 sequences; only one count was recorded for 21% of them. The ten biggest clones cover 4% to 5.5% of the sample. These sequences were also reported in another study, on T cells expressing NK-cell markers.

The sequenced material came from PBMCs. Source of these receptors: a woman younger than 35 in good health.

In its sample, this clonotype was seen many times. The chain recombines TRBV12-3 or TRBV12-4 with TRBJ2-5; 10 nucleotides line up with TRBD1. The ends lost 2 bases at V and 4 bases at J; junction bases unmatched: 7. CDR3 length equals 16 residues. CDR3 nucleotides: TGTGCCAGCAGTTTATTGGGACAGGGGAAAGGAGAGACCCAGTACTTC. Its translation is CASSLLGQGKGETQYF.

This clonotype was seen repeatedly, ten times or more. The J gene is TRBJ2-7, the V gene TRBV7-8, with 9 bases identical to TRBD1. The trim removed 3 bases at V and 3 bases at J, leaving 12 bases unmatched. The CDR3 contains 17 residues. The germline V gene has CDR1 SGHVS and CDR2 FQNEAQ. In nucleotides, the CDR3 is TGTGCCAGCAGCTTCCCGCAGGGACAGGGAGTAAACTACGAGCAGTACTTC. It yields the protein CASSFPQGQGVNYEQYF.

This clonotype was seen a handful of times. The rearrangement links TRBV6-5 to TRBJ2-3, with D unresolved. Germline CDR1 MNHEY, CDR2 SVGAGI. V was trimmed by 2 bases and J by 2 bases, leaving 8 bases between them. This CDR3 comprises 14 residues. CDR3 sequence (DNA): TGTGCCAGCAGTTACGGGCAGAACACAGATACGCAGTATTTT. Encoded protein: CASSYGQNTDTQYF.

Written as DNA, the CDR3 is TGTGCCAGCAGCCTGGGGGTCAGGAGGATGCGCGAGCAGTACTTC. Amino acid sequence: CASSLGVRRMREQYF. The chain couples TRBV7-2 to TRBJ2-7; D may be TRBD1 or TRBD2 (5 bases each). The CDR3 runs 15 residues. Trimming took 5 bases from V and 6 from J, leaving 20 bases between them. The germline gives CDR1 SGHTA, CDR2 FQGNSA.

This clonotype was found a few times. The rearrangement uses TRBV12-3 or TRBV12-4 and TRBJ2-1; D remains ambiguous. This CDR3 contains 12 residues. V was pared by 6 bases and J by 3 bases, with 6 bases between. Written as DNA, the CDR3 is TGTGCCAGCAGAACGGACTACAATGAGCAGTTCTTC. It yields the protein CASRTDYNEQFF.

This clonotype was counted between two and nine times. The J gene is TRBJ1-1, the V gene TRBV5-1, with D possibly TRBD1 on 6 matching bases. This CDR3 region has 15 residues. Germline-derived CDR1 and CDR2 are SGHRS and YFSETQ. Deletions cut 0 bases from V and 4 bases from J, with 13 bases between. This CDR3 reads CASSLEPEGVTEAFF. CDR3 sequence (DNA): TGCGCCAGCAGCTTGGAACCGGAGGGGGTCACTGAAGCTTTCTTT.

This chain joins TRBV20-1 and TRBJ2-3; D may be TRBD1 or TRBD2 (5 bases each). Trimming took off 3 bases at V and 0 bases at J, with 7 bases between the two ends. Germline CDR1 DFQATT, CDR2 SNEGSKA (reference sequence). This CDR3 is 13 amino acids long. The DNA of the CDR3 is TGCAGTGCTAGCGGGGCTAGCACAGATACGCAGTATTTT. Protein: CSASGASTDTQYF.

There are a few counts of this clonotype. The chain joins TRBV29-1 to TRBJ2-3; D might be TRBD2 (5 bases). This CDR3 region has 16 residues. From germline, CDR1 is SQVTM and CDR2 ANQGSEA. V shed 8 bases and J shed 2 bases, with 23 bases lying between them. In DNA, the CDR3 is TGCAGCACCGAACCCCAGAGGGCCCTTTACACAGATACGCAGTATTTT. Translation gives CSTEPQRALYTDTQYF.

This clonotype has only a few counts. The V gene is TRBV11-1, the J gene TRBJ2-1; 8 nucleotides align to TRBD2. V was clipped by 5 bases and J by 1 base; unmatched bases: 7. Germline assignment: CDR1 SGHAT and CDR2 FQDESV (reference sequence). The CDR3 has 16 amino acids. The CDR3 sequence: CASSLERGLSYNEQFF. DNA of the CDR3: TGTGCCAGCAGCCTCGAGCGGGGGTTGTCCTACAATGAGCAGTTCTTC.

This clonotype was recorded at least ten times. V and J are TRBV29-1 and TRBJ2-7, with a weak D call TRBD2 (5 bases). Germline CDR1 SQVTM, CDR2 ANQGSEA. The CDR3 runs to 13 residues. Deletions cut 6 bases from V and 5 bases from J, with 17 bases between. The CDR3 here is CSVGGRSSHEQYF. CDR3 in DNA: TGCAGCGTAGGAGGTAGGAGCAGCCACGAGCAGTACTTC.

Only a few counts were recorded for this clonotype. This sequence joins TRBV21-1 and TRBJ2-1; the tabulated D call, TRBD1, remains unverified against the DNA. TRBV21-1 constitutes a pseudogene. This CDR3 has 14 amino acids. CDR3 loop: CASISGNRMGSKFF. CDR3 DNA sequence: TGTGCCAGCATCTCAGGGAACAGGATGGGTAGTAAGTTCTTC.

In its sample, this clonotype was seen a few times. The V call is TRBV12-3 or TRBV12-4, the J call TRBJ2-1; the match to TRBD2 covers 7 bases. The CDR3 is made up of 16 amino acids. V was pared by 5 bases and J by 4 bases, with 11 bases of the junction left unmatched. DNA for the CDR3: TGTGCCAGCAGTCTCACCGGGGCGGGAGCTTACAATGAGCAGTTCTTC. Translating it yields CASSLTGAGAYNEQFF.

The chain recombines TRBV6-5 with TRBJ2-7, with 11 positions matching TRBD1. This CDR3 has 14 residues. Germline CDR1 reads MNHEY; CDR2 reads SVGAGI. V was clipped by 0 bases and J by 11 bases; unmatched bases: 6. CDR3 nucleotide sequence: TGTGCCAGCAGTTACTCGAGGGACAGGGGGGGGAAGTACTTC. Translation gives CASSYSRDRGGKYF.

The chain couples TRBV12-3 or TRBV12-4 to TRBJ1-1; 8 bases match TRBD1. The CDR3 has 15 residues. Trimming cost V 3 bases and J 4 bases; bases outside gene matches: 7. The CDR3 spells CASSLVDRGSTEAFF. The CDR3 region has the DNA TGTGCCAGCAGTTTGGTTGACAGGGGAAGCACTGAAGCTTTCTTT.

The V gene is TRBV7-2, the J gene TRBJ2-1, with D uncertain. The CDR3 loop spans 13 amino acids. Germline CDR1 is SGHTA and CDR2 is FQGNSA. Trimming cost V 5 bases and J 9 bases, with 14 bases left between them. As DNA, the CDR3 is TGTGCCAGCAGCACTTCCTTCCCCCGTGAGCAGTTCTTC. Protein product: CASSTSFPREQFF.

The chain is built from TRBV7-9 and TRBJ2-1; D ambiguous. Germline lookup yields CDR1 SEHNR and CDR2 FQNEAQ (reference sequence). The CDR3 is 10 residues long. V gave up 3 bases and J gave up 12 bases, with 6 bases separating them. CDR3 protein: CASSFMGQFF. The CDR3 DNA reads TGTGCCAGCAGCTTCATGGGGCAGTTCTTC.

This clonotype was counted between two and nine times. The chain links TRBV6-5 to TRBJ2-3; D is uncertain. V dropped 4 bases and J dropped 7 bases, with 12 bases sitting between them. Germline V lookup: CDR1 MNHEY, CDR2 SVGAGI. The CDR3 totals 13 residues. CDR3 nucleotides: TGTGCCAGCAGTTCGGACCCTTCCCATACGCAGTATTTT. Encoded protein: CASSSDPSHTQYF.

This clonotype was detected ten times or more. This chain links TRBV27 with TRBJ2-7; possible D gene TRBD2, 5 bases. CDR3 length: 12 residues. Germline V CDR1 and CDR2: MNHEY, SMNVEV (reference sequence). V lost 8 bases to trimming and J lost 4 bases, with 12 bases between them. The CDR3, as DNA: TGTGCCAGCCGCGGACTGGGGTACGAGCAGTACTTC. Amino acids: CASRGLGYEQYF.

The chain employs TRBV9 and TRBJ2-1; 13 bases are shared with TRBD2. CDR1 is SGDLS, CDR2 YYNGEE, per germline. Trimming cost V 3 bases and J 9 bases; bases outside gene matches: 12. CDR3 length equals 17 residues. The CDR3 spells CASSGRLAGGRIPEQFF. CDR3 nucleotide sequence: TGTGCCAGCAGCGGCAGACTAGCGGGGGGTAGAATTCCTGAGCAGTTCTTC.

This chain connects TRBV20-1 to TRBJ2-1; D might be TRBD2 (7 bases). CDR1 and CDR2 from the germline V gene are DFQATT and SNEGSKA (reference sequence). The CDR3 has 14 residues. Trimming took 1 base from V and 8 from J, leaving 15 bases between them. DNA of the CDR3: TGCAGTGCTAGAGTCGGGGGGCGGGGTCATGAGCAGTTCTTC. As protein: CSARVGGRGHEQFF.

This clonotype came up a few times. This chain links TRBV5-1 with TRBJ2-1, with 11 bases identical to TRBD1. CDR3 length: 15 residues. V shed 4 bases and J 9 bases; nucleotides not matched to a gene: 9. Germline CDR1 and CDR2: SGHRS and YFSETQ. As DNA, the CDR3 is TGCGCCAGCAGCCCGGGGACAGGGGGTAGGGGTGAGCAGTTCTTC. Encoded protein: CASSPGTGGRGEQFF. The full variable domain, in which reference TRBV5-1 and TRBJ2-1 provide the parts outside the CDR3, is KAGVTQTPRYLIKTRGQQVTLSCSPISGHRSVSWYQQTPGQGLQFLFEYFSETQRNKGNFPGRFSGRQFSNSRSEMNVSTLELGDSALYLCASSPGTGGRGEQFFGPGTRLTVL.

This clonotype was observed a handful of times. The chain employs TRBV29-1 and TRBJ2-6; no clear D. This CDR3 has 12 amino acids. The ends were cut back, 6 bases at V and 2 bases at J, with 5 bases in the middle. Germline V CDR1 and CDR2: SQVTM, ANQGSEA. The CDR3 sequence is CSVSAGANVLTF. The CDR3 nucleotides are TGCAGCGTCTCTGCTGGGGCCAACGTCCTGACTTTC.

The CDR3 nucleotides read TGTGCCAGCAGCCCGGCTCGGGGGACGGGCACAGATACGCAGTATTTT. Translated: CASSPARGTGTDTQYF. This sequence joins TRBV3-1 and TRBJ2-3; D is perhaps TRBD2 (6 bases). The CDR3 sequence is 16 residues long. Trimming left V 4 bases short and J 1 base short, with 15 bases between. The germline V gene encodes CDR1 LGHDT and CDR2 YNNKEL (reference sequence).

This chain links TRBV20-1 with TRBJ1-1; D not certain. Germline-derived CDR1 and CDR2 are DFQATT and SNEGSKA (reference sequence). The CDR3 is 11 amino acids. The V end was cut by 5 bases, the J end by 8 bases, with 12 bases between. CDR3 region: CSASRLGEAFF. The CDR3 coding sequence is TGCAGTGCTTCCCGGCTCGGGGAAGCTTTCTTT.

Only a few counts were recorded for this clonotype. This rearrangement joins TRBV20-1 to TRBJ2-7, with D possibly called TRBD1 or TRBD2 (6 bases each). The V gene's germline CDR1 is DFQATT and CDR2 SNEGSKA (reference sequence). The CDR3 is 13 residues long. V was clipped by 5 bases and J by 6 bases, with 17 bases between them. CDR3 sequence: CSAGRTVPSEQYF. The DNA of the CDR3 is TGCAGTGCTGGGAGGACAGTCCCGTCCGAGCAGTACTTC.

In this sample, this clonotype turned up many times. This sequence joins TRBV29-1 and TRBJ2-1, with TRBD2 matching over 9 bases. The germline V gene encodes CDR1 SQVTM and CDR2 ANQGSEA. The CDR3 sequence is 14 residues long. V lost 5 bases and J lost 7; bases outside the gene matches: 9. The CDR3 DNA reads TGCAGCGTTTTTCTAGCGGGGAATGGGAATGAGCAGTTCTTC. Residues: CSVFLAGNGNEQFF.

V usage is TRBV12-3 or TRBV12-4 and J usage is TRBJ1-4, with TRBD1 matching 9 bases. The CDR3 consists of 16 residues. J gave up 5 bases and V 6 bases, and 10 bases lay outside the gene matches. Here the CDR3 reads CASSLGQGIINEKLFF. The CDR3, as DNA: TGTGCCAGCAGCCTCGGACAGGGGATCATCAATGAAAAACTGTTTTTT.